The T cell receptor beta chain under discussion was sequenced for a study of T cell repertoires in cytomegalovirus infection. TCRdb independently ran MiXCR on the reads; one entry per CDR3 protein. The table lists approximately 220,000 distinct CDR3 sequences, 35% to 45% of them singletons. The germline V gene has CDR1 SGHVS and CDR2 FQNEAQ. This CDR3 has 20 residues. The V end was cut by 5 bases, the J end by 5 bases, with 31 bases between. This clonotype was seen repeatedly, ten times or more. Its antigen is currently unknown. The receptor was derived from a human donor in good health (CMV status not recorded). Some clones in this sample may be carry-over from other donors' samples. This chain joins TRBV7-8 and TRBJ1-5; D not certain. The sequencing used CD8+ T cells from cultured PBMCs, collected from culture after CMV antigen stimulation. The CDR3 is CASSLIPWYGELVLDQPQHF. The CDR3 coding sequence is TGTGCCAGCAGCCTTATCCCCTGGTATGGGGAGCTAGTCTTGGATCAGCCCCAGCATTTT.